This record looks at one T cell receptor beta chain sequence and its context. The germline V gene has CDR1 SGHRS and CDR2 YFSETQ. The CDR3 is 14 residues long. Trimming left V 1 base short and J 1 base short, with 5 bases between. The sample comes from a study of identical twins. MiXCR was run by TCRdb on the 5' RACE reads, yielding one entry per CDR3 protein. The sample carries some 900,000 distinct CDR3 sequences, roughly 12% recorded once. Healthy Caucasians provided all donations. These same data were also listed under a study on yellow fever vaccine responses in identical twins.

Source material: PBMCs. The TCR sequence derives from a woman under 30 in good health. The rearrangement joins TRBV5-1 to TRBJ1-4; D gene uncertain. The DNA of the CDR3 is TGCGCCAGCAGCTTGTTCGGAACTAATGAAAAACTGTTTTTT. Translated: CASSLFGTNEKLFF.